The clone carrying this T cell receptor (beta chain) appeared once. These data come from a study of cytomegalovirus exposure and HLA in healthy donors. Assay used: immunoSEQ multiplex PCR; TCRdb lists only in-frame clones, some missing. Of approximately 76,000 clones in the sample, approximately 95% are singletons; the top ten hold approximately 3.6%. The ends lost 10 bases at V and 7 bases at J; junction bases unmatched: 7. CDR3 length: 13 residues. Germline V gene data show CDR1 as MDHEN and CDR2 as SYDVKM. This chain uses TRBV28 with TRBJ1-6; 7 nucleotides match TRBD1. This TCR was recovered from a woman between 18 and 29 years old in good health and CMV-seropositive. The sequenced sample was PBMCs. The CDR3 spells CATMTGNNSPLHF. The CDR3 coding sequence is TGTGCCACGATGACAGGGAACAATTCACCCCTCCACTTT.